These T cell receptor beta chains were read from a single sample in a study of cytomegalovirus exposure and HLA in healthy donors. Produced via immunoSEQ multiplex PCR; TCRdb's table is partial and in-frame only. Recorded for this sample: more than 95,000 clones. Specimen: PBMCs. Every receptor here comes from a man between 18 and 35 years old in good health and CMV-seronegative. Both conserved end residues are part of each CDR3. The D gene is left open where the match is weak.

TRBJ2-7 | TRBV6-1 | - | TGTGCCAGCAGTGAAGCAACGGGGGGCGCCTACGAGCAGTACTTC | CASSEATGGAYEQYF
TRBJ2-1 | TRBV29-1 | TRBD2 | TGCAGCGTTCTCGATTGGACTAGCGGGGGGGGATTGCCTCCCTACAATGAGCAGTTCTTC | CSVLDWTSGGGLPPYNEQFF
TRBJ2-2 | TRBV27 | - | TGTGCCAGCAGCCCATGGGCTCAGGGCACCGGGGAGCTGTTTTTT | CASSPWAQGTGELFF
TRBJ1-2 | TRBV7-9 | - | TGTGCCAGCATCCGAGGGGAGGGGAGCGGCTACACCTTC | CASIRGEGSGYTF
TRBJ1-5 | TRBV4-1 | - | TGCGCCAGCAGCCTCCGAGAGGGAGGCAATCAGCCCCAGCATTTT | CASSLREGGNQPQHF
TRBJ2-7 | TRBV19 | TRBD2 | TGTGCCAGTAGTCCCGGACTAGGAGCCTACGAGCAGTACTTC | CASSPGLGAYEQYF
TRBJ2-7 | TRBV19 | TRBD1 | TGTGCCAGTAGTATAGATCAAACAGGGGCCTACGAGCAGTACTTC | CASSIDQTGAYEQYF
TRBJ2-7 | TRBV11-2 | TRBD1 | TGTGCCAGCAGCAAGCGCCCGGGACAGGGTTCCGAGCAGTACTTC | CASSKRPGQGSEQYF
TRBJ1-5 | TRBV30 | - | TGTGCCTGGAAACGGACTTCTGGCAATCAGCCCCAGCATTTT | CAWKRTSGNQPQHF
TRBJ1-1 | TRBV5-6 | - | TGTGCCAGCAGCTTGGGAGGGTATGATAACACTGAAGCTTTCTTT | CASSLGGYDNTEAFF
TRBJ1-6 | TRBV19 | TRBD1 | TGTGCCAGTAGTATCCTCGGACAGGGATTGAATTCACCCCTCCACTTT | CASSILGQGLNSPLHF
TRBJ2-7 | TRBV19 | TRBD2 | TGTGCCAGTTCTAGCGGATACGCCTACGAGCAGTACTTC | CASSSGYAYEQYF
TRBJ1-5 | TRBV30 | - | TGTGCCTGGAGTGTAGGACTGGAGCAGCCCCAGCATTTT | CAWSVGLEQPQHF
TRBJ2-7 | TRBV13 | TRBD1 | TGTGCCAGCAGCTTCACCGGGACAGGGGGCCCCATTTACGAGCAGTACTTC | CASSFTGTGGPIYEQYF
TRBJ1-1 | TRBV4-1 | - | TGCGCCAGCAGCCCCATGGGAGCAGGTTCGAACACTGAAGCTTTCTTT | CASSPMGAGSNTEAFF
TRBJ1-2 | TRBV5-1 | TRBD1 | TGCGCCAGCAGCAGGACAGGGTACGGCTACACCTTC | CASSRTGYGYTF
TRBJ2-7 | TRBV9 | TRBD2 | TGTGCCAGCAGCGTAGATGCTAGCGGGAGTTCGGCCGAGCAGTACTTC | CASSVDASGSSAEQYF
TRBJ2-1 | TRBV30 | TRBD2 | TGTGCCTGGGGGGGAGGGTCCAACTACAATGAGCAGTTCTTC | CAWGGGSNYNEQFF
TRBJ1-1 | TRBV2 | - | TGTGCCAGCAGCCGGTCACCTGTAGCTTTCTTT | CASSRSPVAFF
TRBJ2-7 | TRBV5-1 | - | TGCGCCAGCAGCTTCCAGGGAAACTACGAGCAGTACTTC | CASSFQGNYEQYF
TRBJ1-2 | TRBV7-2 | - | TGTGCCAGCAGCCAAGCTTGGGGGGTTAGGTTGGTCTATGGCTACACCTTC | CASSQAWGVRLVYGYTF
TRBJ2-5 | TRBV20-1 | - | TGCAGTGCTAGAGGTCGAGAGACCCAGTACTTC | CSARGRETQYF
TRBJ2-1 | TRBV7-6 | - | TGTGCCAGCAGCCTTATTAGCGGCATAACTACCTACAATGAGCAGTTCTTC | CASSLISGITTYNEQFF
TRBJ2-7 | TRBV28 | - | TGTGCCAGCAGTTTGGGCTCCCTACCCGAGCAGTACTTC | CASSLGSLPEQYF
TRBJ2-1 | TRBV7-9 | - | TGTGCCAGCAGCTTACAGTCCCAGGATGAGCAGTTCTTC | CASSLQSQDEQFF
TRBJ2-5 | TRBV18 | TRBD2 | TGTGCCAGCTCACCACCGGGACTAGCGGAAGAGACCCAGTACTTC | CASSPPGLAEETQYF
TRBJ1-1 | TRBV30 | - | TGTGCCTGGAACCCTATAAGAGGTGAAGCTTTCTTT | CAWNPIRGEAFF